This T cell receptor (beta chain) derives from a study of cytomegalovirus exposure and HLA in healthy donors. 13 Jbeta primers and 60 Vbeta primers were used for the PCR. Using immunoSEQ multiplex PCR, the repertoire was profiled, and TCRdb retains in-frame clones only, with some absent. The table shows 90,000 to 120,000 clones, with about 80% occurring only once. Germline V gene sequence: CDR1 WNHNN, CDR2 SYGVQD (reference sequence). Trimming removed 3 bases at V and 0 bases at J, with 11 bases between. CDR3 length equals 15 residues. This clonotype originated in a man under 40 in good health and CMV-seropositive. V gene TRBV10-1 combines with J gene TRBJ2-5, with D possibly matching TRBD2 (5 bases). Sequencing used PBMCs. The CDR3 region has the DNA TGCGCCAGCAGTGAACGACGAGGGCACCAAGAGACCCAGTACTTC. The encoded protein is CASSERRGHQETQYF.